In this sample, the clone carrying this T cell receptor (beta chain) turned up many times. The time point here: newly diagnosed GD, antithyroid drugs for less than 3 months. PBMCs were the source of the RNA used for TCR sequencing. These data originate in a study of regulatory T cells in long-lasting Graves disease. Library construction for TCR beta used iRepertoire HTBI primers and Arm-PCR of CDR3 regions. TCRdb independently ran MiXCR on the multiplex PCR reads; one entry per CDR3 protein. Counted here are about 440,000 distinct CDR3 sequences, about 15% occurring once; the ten biggest clones make up 15% to 20%. The CDR3 length is 15 residues. Germline V gene data show CDR1 as SGHKS and CDR2 as YYEKEE (reference sequence). The V and J ends lost 4 bases and 2 bases, in that order; junction bases with no gene match: 5. These data were also filed under a second study, of T cells in Graves' hyperthyroidism and ophthalmopathy.

The TCR was taken from a woman under 40 with Graves disease. The sample in question was peripheral blood mononuclear cells (PBMCs), obtained at new diagnosis, from a patient treated with antithyroid drugs. V is TRBV5-5 and J is TRBJ2-1; 8 positions match TRBD2. The CDR3 loop is CASSRNSGAYNEQFF. CDR3 sequence (DNA): TGTGCCAGCAGCCGAAATAGCGGGGCCTACAATGAGCAGTTCTTC.